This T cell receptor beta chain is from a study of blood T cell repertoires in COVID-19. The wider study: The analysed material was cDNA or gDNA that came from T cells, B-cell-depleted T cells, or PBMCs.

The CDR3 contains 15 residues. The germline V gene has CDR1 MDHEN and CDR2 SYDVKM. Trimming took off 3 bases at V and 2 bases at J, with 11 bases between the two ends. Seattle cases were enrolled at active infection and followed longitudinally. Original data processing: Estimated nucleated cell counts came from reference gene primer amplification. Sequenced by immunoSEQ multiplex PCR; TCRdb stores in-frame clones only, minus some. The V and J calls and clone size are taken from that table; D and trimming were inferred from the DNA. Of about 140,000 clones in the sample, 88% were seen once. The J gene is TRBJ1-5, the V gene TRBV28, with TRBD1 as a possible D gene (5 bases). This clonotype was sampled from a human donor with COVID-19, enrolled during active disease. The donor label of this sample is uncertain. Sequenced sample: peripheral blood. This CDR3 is CASSFLRGGNQPQHF. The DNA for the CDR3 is TGTGCCAGCAGTTTCTTGCGGGGCGGCAATCAGCCCCAGCATTTT.